The text below deals with one T cell receptor (beta chain). The data are from a study of blood T cell repertoires in COVID-19. At the level of the study: T cells, B-cell-depleted T cells, or PBMCs supplied cDNA or gDNA.

Assay: immunoSEQ multiplex PCR; the TCRdb copy retains only in-frame clones and omits some. The sample shows 25,000 to 35,000 clones, over 75% of them seen only once. The germline gives CDR1 LNHDA, CDR2 SQIVND (reference sequence). V was trimmed by 3 bases and J by 7 bases, leaving 16 bases between them. The length of the CDR3 is 16 residues. The receptor comes from a man in his 70s with active COVID-19. The sequencing sample was made of peripheral blood. V gene TRBV19 combines with J gene TRBJ1-6; D is undetermined. The CDR3 region has the DNA TGTGCCAGTAGTATCGTTCCCGGGGTCGGAAATTCACCCCTCCACTTT. Residues: CASSIVPGVGNSPLHF.